This T cell receptor beta chain emerged from a study of blood T cells in healthy people across ages. Isolation yielded PBMCs, at least 7 million per sample, in every case. Through a sample-barcoded 5' primer and a J-beta primer mix, a second PCR was run for about 7 to 12 cycles. TCRdb processed the 5' RACE reads anew with MiXCR; each CDR3 protein has one entry. The sample has some 1.7 million distinct CDR3 sequences; 28% are singletons. This receptor was obtained from a woman between 25 and 40 years old in good health. Sequences were obtained from blood.

The CDR3 nucleotides read TGTGCCAGCAGTTACGAGGCGGATTCACCCCTCCACTTT. It is translated as CASSYEADSPLHF. The rearrangement links TRBV6-5 to TRBJ1-6; D gene ambiguous. The CDR3 runs 13 residues. The V gene's germline CDR1 is MNHEY and CDR2 SVGAGI. The V end was cut by 2 bases, the J end by 8 bases, with 7 bases between.